The 29 T cell receptor beta chains presented below share a single source sample, sequenced in a study of regulatory T cells in long-lasting Graves disease. This sample's time point: newly diagnosed GD, antithyroid drugs for less than 3 months. The TCR library was made from RNA extracted from PBMCs. Researchers made TCR beta libraries by using iRepertoire HTBI primers and running Arm-PCR on CDR3 regions. TCRdb redid the calling of the multiplex PCR reads with MiXCR, one entry per CDR3 protein. This sample has 400,000 to 550,000 distinct CDR3 sequences, with less than 20% found just once. These sequences were also reported in another study, on T cells in Graves' hyperthyroidism and ophthalmopathy.

This specimen was peripheral blood mononuclear cells (PBMCs), taken at new diagnosis, from a patient treated with antithyroid drugs. Every receptor here comes from a woman younger than 35 with Graves disease.

This clonotype showed up just a few times. The V call is TRBV7-9, the J call TRBJ2-2; 7 positions match TRBD2. Trimming at V came to 2 bases and at J to 4 bases, leaving 7 bases not matched to a gene. CDR3 length equals 16 residues. Germline lookup yields CDR1 SEHNR and CDR2 FQNEAQ (reference sequence). The CDR3 DNA reads TGTGCCAGCAGCTTATCTGCGGGAGCAGTCACCGGGGAGCTGTTTTTT. Encoded protein: CASSLSAGAVTGELFF.

The table lists this clonotype with a few counts. This chain joins TRBV14 and TRBJ2-1; 8 positions match TRBD2. Unmatched junction bases numbered 9, after V lost 2 bases and J lost 3 bases. CDR1 and CDR2 from the germline V gene are SGHDN and FVKESK. The CDR3 runs 17 residues. The CDR3 is CASSQWGLGAGYNEQFF. DNA of the CDR3: TGTGCCAGCAGCCAATGGGGACTAGGGGCGGGCTACAATGAGCAGTTCTTC.

The chain employs TRBV30 and TRBJ2-7, with 10 positions matching TRBD1. V dropped 2 bases and J dropped 4; count of bases not matched to a gene: 2. The CDR3 has 13 residues. Germline CDR1 is GTSNPN and CDR2 is SVGIG (reference sequence). This chain's CDR3 is CAWSMGQGYEQYF. In DNA, the CDR3 is TGTGCCTGGAGTATGGGACAGGGGTACGAGCAGTACTTC.

The sample holds many counts of this clonotype. The chain recombines TRBV28 with TRBJ1-2; TRBD1 might be the D (5 bases). CDR1 and CDR2 from the germline V gene are MDHEN and SYDVKM. Trimming removed 3 bases at V and 6 bases at J, with 17 bases between. This CDR3 contains 15 residues. In nucleotides, the CDR3 is TGTGCCAGCAGTTTCCAGGGAGGGGTCGTTAATGGCTACACCTTC. It yields the protein CASSFQGGVVNGYTF.

This clonotype has a handful of counts. The chain is built from TRBV12-3 or TRBV12-4 and TRBJ2-7, with D possibly TRBD1 on 5 matching bases. V shed 1 base and J shed 4 bases, with 8 bases lying between them. There are 13 residues in the CDR3. The CDR3 is CASSLVTEYEQYF. In DNA form, the CDR3 reads TGTGCCAGCAGTTTAGTGACAGAATACGAGCAGTACTTC.

This clonotype appeared a few times. V usage is TRBV20-1 and J usage is TRBJ2-3; D remains unclear. Trimming pared 1 base from V and 4 bases from J, leaving 6 bases between. The CDR3 spans 12 residues. Per germline, CDR1 DFQATT and CDR2 SNEGSKA (reference sequence). The CDR3 nucleotides are TGCAGTGCTAGAGTCTTTGCAGATACGCAGTATTTT. Protein product: CSARVFADTQYF.

There are many counts of this clonotype. The CDR3 DNA reads as TGTGCCAGCAGTGACCTCGAGGAGACCCAGTACTTC. It codes for CASSDLEETQYF. V gene TRBV27 combines with J gene TRBJ2-5, with D hard to call. CDR3 length: 12 residues. The V gene's germline CDR1 is MNHEY and CDR2 SMNVEV (reference sequence). V was shortened by 5 bases and J by 5 bases, with 9 bases between the two germline ends.

This chain joins TRBV7-2 and TRBJ1-4, with a possible D match to TRBD1 (5 bases). Germline V CDR1 and CDR2: SGHTA, FQGNSA. The V gene lost 3 bases and the J gene lost 8 bases, with 13 bases spanning the gap. This CDR3 is 14 amino acids long. The CDR3 loop reads CASSFWAKGEKLFF. The CDR3, as DNA: TGTGCCAGCAGCTTCTGGGCAAAGGGGGAAAAACTGTTTTTT.

Only a few counts were recorded for this clonotype. This sequence joins TRBV10-3 and TRBJ2-7, with 8 positions matching TRBD2. This CDR3 has 16 residues. Unmatched junction bases numbered 16, after V lost 7 bases and J lost 5 bases. CDR1 and CDR2 (germline): ENHRY, SYGVKD. The DNA of the CDR3 is TGTGCCATCAACGATTTCGCGGGGGGTTTAGAGGACGAGCAGTACTTC. It specifies CAINDFAGGLEDEQYF.

J is TRBJ2-7 and V is TRBV12-3 or TRBV12-4; 7 nucleotides align to TRBD2. V was clipped by 4 bases and J by 2 bases; unmatched bases: 11. CDR3 length equals 16 residues. DNA for the CDR3: TGTGCCAGCAGTTGGAGTACCGGGAGGTACCCCTACGAGCAGTACTTC. Amino acids: CASSWSTGRYPYEQYF.

This clonotype was found many times. The chain employs TRBV6-2 or TRBV6-3 and TRBJ1-1; the D gene is possibly TRBD1 (6 bases). Trimming stripped 5 bases from V and 8 bases from J, with 12 bases between. CDR1 is MNHEY and CDR2 is SVGEGT in the germline V gene. The CDR3 is 12 amino acids. CDR3 coding DNA: TGTGCCAGCAGTACAGGGAGGCCCGAAGCTTTCTTT. Translation: CASSTGRPEAFF.

In this sample, this clonotype turned up many times. The CDR3 coding sequence is TGTGCCAGCAGCCGTCGGACAGGGGTGTGGGACACTGAAGCTTTCTTT. Translating gives CASSRRTGVWDTEAFF. The chain employs TRBV13 and TRBJ1-1, with 9 bases matching TRBD1. Per the germline V gene, CDR1 is PRHDT and CDR2 is FYEKMQ (reference sequence). CDR3 length: 16 amino acids. V lost 5 bases to trimming and J lost 3 bases; unmatched junction nucleotides: 10.

There are a few counts of this clonotype. The rearrangement joins TRBV19 to TRBJ1-5; no firm D call. CDR3 length: 14 amino acids. With 7 bases removed from V and 2 bases from J, the gap between germline ends came to 12 bases. CDR1 and CDR2 (germline): LNHDA, SQIVND (reference sequence). This chain's CDR3 is CASNKELGNQPQHF. The CDR3 DNA sequence: TGTGCCAGTAACAAGGAATTAGGCAATCAGCCCCAGCATTTT.

This clonotype appeared many times. V usage is TRBV28 and J usage is TRBJ1-1, with TRBD1 matching 9 bases. The V gene's germline CDR1 is MDHEN and CDR2 SYDVKM. The CDR3 spans 14 residues. Trimming took 5 bases from V and 3 from J; bases not matched to a gene: 4. The CDR3 here is CASSRDRVDTEAFF. CDR3 DNA sequence: TGTGCCAGCAGTCGGGACAGGGTGGACACTGAAGCTTTCTTT.

To note about this clonotype: Possible read error: a much larger clone is one base away. The chain has TRBV5-1 and TRBJ2-1; TRBD1 matches 9 bases. The CDR3 is made up of 14 amino acids. Germline CDR1 is SGHRS and CDR2 is YFSETQ. With 0 bases clipped from V and 10 bases from J, the junction kept 5 bases outside the gene matches. CDR3 protein: CASSLGQGVDEQFF. CDR3 coding DNA: TGCGCCAGCAGCTTGGGACAGGGGGTGGACGAGCAGTTCTTC.

Concerning this clonotype: One end of the junction fails to match germline, which may point to a read error. The CDR3 DNA sequence: TGTGCCAGCAGTGCTTGGACAGGGGGCGCGGGAGAGCAGTCCTTC. Translation gives CASSAWTGGAGEQSF. J is TRBJ2-1 and V is TRBV25-1, with 11 bases identical to TRBD1. CDR1 and CDR2 from the germline V gene are MGHDK and SYGVNS. CDR3 length: 15 residues.

This clonotype was counted between two and nine times. This chain uses TRBV13 with TRBJ2-6, with unresolved D. Germline V lookup: CDR1 PRHDT, CDR2 FYEKMQ (reference sequence). V lost 1 base to trimming and J lost 0 bases, with 7 bases between them. This CDR3 region has 16 residues. In nucleotides, the CDR3 is TGTGCCAGCAGCTTAGCGGTTAGCTCTGGGGCCAACGTCCTGACTTTC. This encodes CASSLAVSSGANVLTF.

This chain joins TRBV12-3 or TRBV12-4 and TRBJ1-1, with TRBD1 matching 8 bases. After removal of 5 bases from V and 4 bases from J, the junction contained 12 bases not matched to a gene. The CDR3 is 16 amino acids. As DNA, the CDR3 is TGTGCCAGCAGTAAACTTCGCAGGGGGCACGGCACTGAAGCTTTCTTT. Amino acid sequence: CASSKLRRGHGTEAFF.

This clonotype was seen ten or more times. The chain is built from TRBV2 and TRBJ1-2; the D gene is possibly TRBD1 (6 bases). V shed 9 bases and J shed 5 bases, with 19 bases lying between them. The CDR3 sequence is 14 residues long. Per germline, CDR1 SNHLY and CDR2 FYNNEI. The chain's CDR3 is CASRGGLGEYGYTF. CDR3 nucleotide sequence: TGTGCCAGTAGGGGGGGGCTCGGCGAATATGGCTACACCTTC.

The genes are TRBV12-3 or TRBV12-4 and TRBJ1-1, with D hard to call. Trimming took 8 bases from V and 0 from J, leaving 13 bases between them. The CDR3 extends over 14 amino acids. CDR3 protein: CASHSGLLNTEAFF. The CDR3 DNA reads TGTGCCAGCCACAGTGGGCTACTGAACACTGAAGCTTTCTTT.

This clonotype occurred many times. This chain uses TRBV28 with TRBJ2-2, with 10 bases identical to TRBD2. Germline trimming cut 5 bases from V and 5 bases from J; bases unmatched to any gene: 5. This CDR3 is built from 15 residues. The V gene's germline CDR1 is MDHEN and CDR2 SYDVKM. The CDR3 DNA is TGTGCCAGCAGTCTAGCGGGAGTAAGGACCGGGGAGCTGTTTTTT. Its protein is CASSLAGVRTGELFF.

This clonotype was found many times. The rearrangement uses TRBV12-3 or TRBV12-4 and TRBJ2-3; 7 bases fit TRBD1. The CDR3 is 16 residues long. J gave up 6 bases and V 5 bases, and 14 bases lay outside the gene matches. The CDR3 DNA sequence: TGTGCCAGCAGTAGGGCCCTATTCTGGGACAGTGATACGCAGTATTTT. The encoded protein is CASSRALFWDSDTQYF.

Worth noting for this clonotype: Given a much more abundant clone one base away, this may be a read error. The chain carries TRBV3-1 and TRBJ2-3, with 7 bases lining up with TRBD1. The CDR3 runs 14 residues. Germline-derived CDR1 and CDR2 are LGHDT and YNNKEL (reference sequence). This CDR3 reads CASTQGQLNTETFF. CDR3 nucleotide sequence: TGTGCCAGCACCCAGGGACAGTTGAACACTGAAACTTTCTTT.

This clonotype was recorded at least ten times. The gene calls are TRBV12-3 or TRBV12-4 and TRBJ2-3, with D perhaps matching TRBD2 (5 bases). This CDR3 spans 17 amino acids. Trimming took off 3 bases at V and 1 base at J, with 17 bases between the two ends. The CDR3 DNA reads TGTGCCAGCAGTTTGAGTCTGCGGCGGGCCCGCACAGATACGCAGTATTTT. It codes for CASSLSLRRARTDTQYF.

This clonotype showed up just a few times. The rearrangement joins TRBV10-3 to TRBJ2-4; D possibly matches TRBD1 or TRBD2 (5 bases each). Deletions cut 3 bases from V and 8 bases from J, with 11 bases between. Germline V gene sequence: CDR1 ENHRY, CDR2 SYGVKD. CDR3 length: 13 amino acids. The CDR3 region is CAISEIQGDIQYF. The CDR3 region has the DNA TGTGCCATCAGTGAAATCCAGGGAGACATTCAGTACTTC.

CDR3 loop: CASSRGLAGAGELFF. As DNA, the CDR3 is TGTGCCAGCAGTAGAGGATTAGCTGGTGCCGGGGAGCTGTTTTTT. This chain links TRBV6-1 with TRBJ2-2; D is unresolved. Trimming took off 5 bases at V and 6 bases at J, with 16 bases between the two ends. Germline CDR1 and CDR2: MNHNS and SASEGT. This CDR3 has 15 residues.

In DNA form, the CDR3 reads TGTGCCAGTAGTATATCCCTCTCGAACAATGAGCAGTTCTTC. Translating it yields CASSISLSNNEQFF. The V gene is TRBV19, the J gene TRBJ2-1; D not certain. V lost 2 bases and J 5 bases, leaving 10 bases between the germline ends. The germline V gene encodes CDR1 LNHDA and CDR2 SQIVND (reference sequence). CDR3 size: 14 residues.

This clonotype showed up many times. The genes are TRBV6-1 and TRBJ2-5; tentative D call: TRBD2 (5 bases). V was pared by 5 bases and J by 1 base, with 14 bases between. The CDR3 loop spans 15 amino acids. CDR1 is MNHNS, CDR2 SASEGT, per germline. As DNA, the CDR3 is TGTGCCAGCAGTACAATTCCGGGAACCCAAGAGACCCAGTACTTC. Protein sequence: CASSTIPGTQETQYF.

This clonotype was detected only a few times. The chain links TRBV7-6 to TRBJ2-6, with D possibly being TRBD1 (5 bases). Trimming removed 0 bases at V and 2 bases at J, with 11 bases between. Germline V gene data show CDR1 as SGHVS and CDR2 as FNYEAQ. The length of the CDR3 is 17 residues. Here the CDR3 reads CASSLAVSGTGANVLTF. As DNA, the CDR3 is TGTGCCAGCAGCTTAGCAGTATCAGGGACTGGGGCCAACGTCCTGACTTTC. Full variable domain (outside the CDR3, taken from reference TRBV7-6 and TRBJ2-6): GAGVSQSPRYKVTKRGQDVALRCDPISGHVSLYWYRQALGQGPEFLTYFNYEAQQDKSGLPNDRFSAERPEGSISTLTIQRTEQRDSAMYRCASSLAVSGTGANVLTFGAGSRLTVL.